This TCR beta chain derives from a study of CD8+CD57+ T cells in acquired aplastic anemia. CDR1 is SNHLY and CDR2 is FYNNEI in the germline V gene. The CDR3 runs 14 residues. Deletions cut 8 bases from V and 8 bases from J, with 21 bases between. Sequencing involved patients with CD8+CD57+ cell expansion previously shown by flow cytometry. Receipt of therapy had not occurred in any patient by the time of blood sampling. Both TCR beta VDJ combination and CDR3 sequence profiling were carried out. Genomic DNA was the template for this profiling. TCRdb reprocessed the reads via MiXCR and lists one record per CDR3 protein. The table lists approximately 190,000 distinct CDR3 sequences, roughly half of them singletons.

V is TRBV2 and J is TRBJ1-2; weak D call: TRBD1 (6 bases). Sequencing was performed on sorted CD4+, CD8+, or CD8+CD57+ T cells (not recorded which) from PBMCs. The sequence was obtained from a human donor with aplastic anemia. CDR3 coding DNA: TGTGCCAGCTGCTACGGGACAAGGCTGGGCGGCTACACCTTC. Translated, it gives CASCYGTRLGGYTF.